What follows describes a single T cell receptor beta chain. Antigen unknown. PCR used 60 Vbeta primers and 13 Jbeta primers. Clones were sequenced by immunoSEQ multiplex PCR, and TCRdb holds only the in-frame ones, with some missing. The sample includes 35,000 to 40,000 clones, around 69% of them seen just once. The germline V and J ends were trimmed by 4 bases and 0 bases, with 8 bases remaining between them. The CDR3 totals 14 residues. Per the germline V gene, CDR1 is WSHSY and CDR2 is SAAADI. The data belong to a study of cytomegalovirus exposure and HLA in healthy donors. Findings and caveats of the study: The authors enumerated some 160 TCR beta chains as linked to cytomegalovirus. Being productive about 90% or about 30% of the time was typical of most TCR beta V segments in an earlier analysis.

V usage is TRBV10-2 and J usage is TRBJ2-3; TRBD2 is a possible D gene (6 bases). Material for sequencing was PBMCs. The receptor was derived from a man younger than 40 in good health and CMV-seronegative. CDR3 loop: CASSVAGSTDTQYF. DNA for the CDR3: TGCGCCAGCAGTGTGGCGGGAAGCACAGATACGCAGTATTTT.